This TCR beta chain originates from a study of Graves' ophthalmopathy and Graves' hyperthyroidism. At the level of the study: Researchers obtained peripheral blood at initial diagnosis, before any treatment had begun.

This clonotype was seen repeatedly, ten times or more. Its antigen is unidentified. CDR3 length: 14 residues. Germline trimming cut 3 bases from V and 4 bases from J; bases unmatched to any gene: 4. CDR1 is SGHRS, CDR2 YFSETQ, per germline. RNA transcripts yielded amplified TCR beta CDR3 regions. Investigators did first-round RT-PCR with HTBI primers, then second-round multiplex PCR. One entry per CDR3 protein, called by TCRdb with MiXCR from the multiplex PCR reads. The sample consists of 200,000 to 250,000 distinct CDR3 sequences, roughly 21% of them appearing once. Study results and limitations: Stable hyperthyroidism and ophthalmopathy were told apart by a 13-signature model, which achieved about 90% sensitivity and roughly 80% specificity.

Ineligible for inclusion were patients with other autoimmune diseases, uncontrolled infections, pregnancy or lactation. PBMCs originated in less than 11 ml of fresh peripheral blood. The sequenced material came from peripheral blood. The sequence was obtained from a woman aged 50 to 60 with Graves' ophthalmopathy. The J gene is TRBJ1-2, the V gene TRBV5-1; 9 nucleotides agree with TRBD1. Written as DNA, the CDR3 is TGCGCCAGCAGCTGGGGACAGGGAGGCTATGGCTACACCTTC. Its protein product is CASSWGQGGYGYTF.